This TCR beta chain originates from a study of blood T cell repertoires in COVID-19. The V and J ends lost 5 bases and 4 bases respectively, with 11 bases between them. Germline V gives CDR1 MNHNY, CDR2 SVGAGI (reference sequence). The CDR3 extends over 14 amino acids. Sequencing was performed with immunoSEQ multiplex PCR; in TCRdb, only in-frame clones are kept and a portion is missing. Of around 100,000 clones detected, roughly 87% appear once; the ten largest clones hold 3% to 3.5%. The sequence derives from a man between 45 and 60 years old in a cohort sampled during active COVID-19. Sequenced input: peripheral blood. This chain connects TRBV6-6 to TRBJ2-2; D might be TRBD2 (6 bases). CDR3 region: CASSQAGGTGELFF. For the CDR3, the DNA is TGTGCCAGCAGTCAAGCCGGGGGCACCGGGGAGCTGTTTTTT.